Listed here are 21 T cell receptor beta chains from one sample, sequenced in a study of blood T cell repertoires in COVID-19. The protocol was immunoSEQ multiplex PCR, while the TCRdb copy is restricted to in-frame clones and leaves out a portion. The sample has tens of thousands of clones; roughly nine tenths are singletons. Input material: peripheral blood. The receptors were gathered from a man in his sixties with acute or convalescent COVID-19.

V usage is TRBV3-1 (or the pseudogene TRBV3-2) and J usage is TRBJ1-5; 9 bases fit TRBD1. V was clipped by 5 bases and J by 1 base; unmatched bases: 9. CDR3 size: 17 residues. Germline loops: CDR1 LGHDT, CDR2 YNNKEL (reference sequence). This CDR3 is CASSNTGGGGSNQPQHF. The DNA for the CDR3 is TGTGCCAGCAGCAATACAGGGGGCGGTGGGAGCAATCAGCCCCAGCATTTT.

This rearrangement joins TRBV10-3 to TRBJ2-7, with 7 bases identical to TRBD1. V lost 0 bases, J lost 4 bases, and 6 bases stayed unmatched. CDR3 length: 15 residues. The V gene's germline CDR1 is ENHRY and CDR2 SYGVKD. Here the CDR3 reads CAISESMGTAYEQYF. The DNA of the CDR3 is TGTGCCATCAGTGAGTCTATGGGGACAGCATACGAGCAGTACTTC.

In its sample, this clone was seen a few times. The rearrangement uses TRBV30 and TRBJ1-2; D is unresolved. Trimming left V 5 bases short and J 8 bases short, with 15 bases between. Germline assignment: CDR1 GTSNPN and CDR2 SVGIG (reference sequence). The CDR3 loop spans 12 amino acids. The CDR3 reads CAWDRVSGGYTF. CDR3 in DNA: TGTGCCTGGGATCGCGTGAGCGGGGGCTACACCTTC.

The V gene is TRBV9, the J gene TRBJ2-7, with a weak D call TRBD2 (6 bases). V dropped 2 bases and J dropped 6 bases, with 15 bases sitting between them. CDR1 and CDR2 (germline): SGDLS, YYNGEE. The length of the CDR3 is 14 residues. CDR3 in DNA: TGTGCCAGCAGCGTGGGGTTATCCGGGGGCGAGCAGTACTTC. Amino acids: CASSVGLSGGEQYF.

This CDR3 reads CASSADRGQAGANVLTF. CDR3 sequence (DNA): TGTGCCAGCAGTGCGGACAGGGGGCAGGCTGGGGCCAACGTCCTGACTTTC. The rearrangement uses TRBV6-1 and TRBJ2-6, with 11 bases that match TRBD1. Trimming took 4 bases from V and 2 from J; bases not matched to a gene: 4. Germline V lookup: CDR1 MNHNS, CDR2 SASEGT. The CDR3 covers 17 residues.

This clone was counted a few times. The gene calls are TRBV27 and TRBJ1-1, with a weak D call TRBD1 (5 bases). In germline, CDR1 is MNHEY, CDR2 SMNVEV (reference sequence). V lost 5 bases to trimming and J lost 1 base, with 11 bases between them. This CDR3 has 14 amino acids. DNA of the CDR3: TGTGCCAGCAGTCCGGGGGATGGGAACACTGAAGCTTTCTTT. It translates to CASSPGDGNTEAFF.

The chain employs TRBV30 and TRBJ1-2, with 9 bases lining up with TRBD1. V shed 2 bases and J 7 bases; nucleotides not matched to a gene: 5. The CDR3 is 13 amino acids. In germline, CDR1 is GTSNPN, CDR2 SVGIG (reference sequence). This CDR3 is CAWSNRGPVGYTF. As DNA, the CDR3 is TGTGCCTGGAGTAACAGGGGGCCGGTTGGCTACACCTTC. Using reference TRBV30 and TRBJ1-2 for the parts outside the CDR3, the full variable domain is SQTIHQWPATLVQPVGSPLSLECTVEGTSNPNLYWYRQAAGRGLQLLFYSVGIGQISSEVPQNLSASRPQDRQFILSSKKLLLSDSGFYLCAWSNRGPVGYTFGSGTRLTVV.

This sequence joins TRBV27 and TRBJ2-2; TRBD2 might be the D (5 bases). V dropped 2 bases and J dropped 0 bases, with 10 bases sitting between them. Germline assignment: CDR1 MNHEY and CDR2 SMNVEV (reference sequence). The CDR3 loop spans 16 amino acids. The CDR3 DNA follows: TGTGCCAGCAGTTTAAGAGGGCCTGCGAACACCGGGGAGCTGTTTTTT. Translated, it gives CASSLRGPANTGELFF.

The rearrangement links TRBV11-2 to TRBJ1-3, with unresolved D. Germline V CDR1 and CDR2: SGHAT, FQNNGV. There are 14 residues in the CDR3. Trimming left V 5 bases short and J 6 bases short, with 14 bases between. The CDR3 reads CASSASGVVNTIYF. CDR3 sequence (DNA): TGTGCCAGCAGCGCCTCGGGAGTTGTAAACACCATATATTTT.

The chain has TRBV9 and TRBJ2-3; perhaps TRBD1 as D (7 bases). CDR1 and CDR2 (germline): SGDLS, YYNGEE. Trimming cost V 0 bases and J 0 bases, with 11 bases left between them. This CDR3 contains 16 residues. The CDR3 loop reads CASSVGGDSSTDTQYF. Here the CDR3 DNA reads TGTGCCAGCAGCGTAGGGGGGGACAGTAGCACAGATACGCAGTATTTT.

This chain uses TRBV21-1 with TRBJ1-1. TRBV21-1 is classified as a pseudogene. CDR3 length equals 18 residues. CDR3 sequence (DNA): TGTGCCAGCAGCAAAGAAGGTGGGAGGGCTAGAATGAACACTGAAGCTTTCTTT. This gives the protein CASSKEGGRARMNTEAFF.

The V gene is TRBV13, the J gene TRBJ1-3; perhaps TRBD1 as D (5 bases). CDR3 length: 14 residues. Germline CDR1 is PRHDT and CDR2 is FYEKMQ (reference sequence). The CDR3 loop reads CACKDTAPGNTIYF. CDR3 coding DNA: TGTGCTTGCAAGGACACAGCCCCTGGAAACACCATATATTTT. The full variable domain, rest sourced from reference TRBV13 and TRBJ1-3, is AAGVIQSPRHLIKEKRETATLKCYPIPRHDTVYWYQQGPGQDPQFLISFYEKMQSDKGSIPDRFSAQQFSDYHSELNMSSLELGDSALYFCACKDTAPGNTIYFGEGSWLTVV.

V is TRBV6-5 and J is TRBJ1-5; possibly TRBD1 for D (5 bases). V was clipped by 3 bases and J by 3 bases, with 12 bases between them. The CDR3 contains 15 residues. Germline values: CDR1 MNHEY, CDR2 SVGAGI. In DNA form, the CDR3 reads TGTGCCAGCAGTTATCGGCAGGGAAACAATCAGCCCCAGCATTTT. The encoded protein is CASSYRQGNNQPQHF.

The chain carries TRBV2 and TRBJ2-1, with 9 bases fitting TRBD2. The CDR3 has 13 amino acids. The germline gives CDR1 SNHLY, CDR2 FYNNEI. After removal of 3 bases from V and 11 bases from J, the junction contained 5 bases not matched to a gene. In nucleotides, the CDR3 is TGTGCCAGCAGTGAGGGGAGCGGGGGGAAGCAGTTCTTC. Its translation: CASSEGSGGKQFF.

The chain employs TRBV7-2 and TRBJ2-3, with D possibly matching TRBD1 (6 bases). The CDR3 covers 14 residues. With 3 bases removed from V and 2 bases from J, the gap between germline ends came to 9 bases. Looked up from germline, CDR1 is SGHTA and CDR2 is FQGNSA. CDR3 sequence (DNA): TGTGCCAGCAGCTTTGACAGGAACACAGATACGCAGTATTTT. Protein: CASSFDRNTDTQYF.

The chain carries TRBV4-2 and TRBJ2-7, with D possibly TRBD1 on 6 matching bases. CDR1 is LGHNA and CDR2 is YNFKEQ in the germline V gene. V shed 0 bases and J shed 3 bases, with 12 bases lying between them. CDR3 length: 15 amino acids. CDR3 residues: CASSQDQGKNYEQYF. CDR3 bases: TGTGCCAGCAGCCAAGATCAGGGGAAGAACTACGAGCAGTACTTC.

The chain couples TRBV19 to TRBJ2-5; D not certain. There are 11 residues in the CDR3. V lost 6 bases, J lost 4 bases, and 6 bases lay in between. CDR1 is LNHDA and CDR2 is SQIVND in the germline V gene (reference sequence). CDR3: CASRAGETQYF. In DNA form, the CDR3 reads TGTGCCAGTAGGGCAGGAGAGACCCAGTACTTC.

The chain couples TRBV11-2 to TRBJ2-7, with 8 bases aligning to TRBD1. The CDR3 covers 15 residues. After removal of 5 bases from V and 2 bases from J, the junction contained 8 bases not matched to a gene. The germline V gene has CDR1 SGHAT and CDR2 FQNNGV. The CDR3 bases are TGTGCCAGCAGCCGGACACAGGGGGTCACCTACGAGCAGTACTTC. This encodes CASSRTQGVTYEQYF.

This chain links TRBV7-2 with TRBJ2-6; D ambiguous. The germline CDR1 and CDR2 sequences are SGHTA and FQGNSA. The V gene lost 3 bases and the J gene lost 1 base, with 4 bases spanning the gap. CDR3 length: 14 amino acids. The CDR3 here is CASSFISGANVLTF. The CDR3 DNA follows: TGTGCCAGCAGCTTTATATCTGGGGCCAACGTCCTGACTTTC.

The chain employs TRBV6-5 and TRBJ1-1, with TRBD1 matching 8 bases. CDR3 length equals 13 residues. Germline V CDR1 and CDR2: MNHEY, SVGAGI. V lost 6 bases, J lost 4 bases, and 4 bases stayed unmatched. The CDR3 region has the DNA TGTGCCAGCAGAATTCAGGGGGCCACTGAAGCTTTCTTT. It codes for CASRIQGATEAFF.

This clone has only a few counts. The rearrangement uses TRBV7-2 and TRBJ1-5; a possible D gene is TRBD1 (6 bases). Germline assignment: CDR1 SGHTA and CDR2 FQGNSA. This CDR3 is 15 amino acids long. Trimming cost V 3 bases and J 2 bases, with 11 bases left between them. This CDR3 reads CASSLGGPGNQPQHF. The CDR3, as DNA: TGTGCCAGCAGCTTGGGGGGGCCTGGCAATCAGCCCCAGCATTTT. Combining the CDR3 with reference TRBV7-2 and TRBJ1-5 gives the whole variable domain GAGVSQSPSNKVTEKGKDVELRCDPISGHTALYWYRQSLGQGLEFLIYFQGNSAPDKSGLPSDRFSAERTGGSVSTLTIQRTQQEDSAVYLCASSLGGPGNQPQHFGDGTRLSIL.